The entry below describes one TCR beta chain. The sample originates from a study of CD8 T cells in Susac syndrome. Reverse transcription of roughly 0.45 to 1 ug RNA used random hexamers. Amplification of TCR beta CDR3 across 54 Vbeta and 13 Jbeta was performed with immunoSEQ multiplex PCR. One entry per CDR3 protein results from TCRdb running MiXCR on the immunoSEQ multiplex PCR reads. The table shows about 400,000 distinct CDR3 sequences, with 75% to 90% occurring only once. The CDR3 is made up of 12 amino acids. The germline CDR1 and CDR2 sequences are GTSNPN and SVGIG (reference sequence). V was cut by 5 bases and J by 3 bases, with 11 bases left in between.

The TCR comes from a human donor with multiple sclerosis. Sequencing input: CD8+ T cells from PBMCs. The chain recombines TRBV30 with TRBJ2-7; tentative D call: TRBD1 (5 bases). The CDR3 sequence: CAWEVQGYEQYF. The CDR3 DNA sequence: TGTGCCTGGGAGGTTCAGGGCTACGAGCAGTACTTC.